This T cell receptor beta chain emerged from a study of shared clonotypes between healthy human individuals. This table comes from immunoSEQ multiplex PCR, and its TCRdb copy is limited to in-frame clones, with some not included. The sample yields some 2,400,000 clones, 95% seen once. In germline, CDR1 is LNHDA, CDR2 SQIVND (reference sequence). J was trimmed by 0 bases and V by 6 bases; bases with no gene match: 2. The CDR3 spans 14 residues. Material: naive CD4+ T cells sorted from blood. As to subset: CD45RA+ positively selected. This clonotype was obtained from a man between 18 and 29 years old in good health. The chain links TRBV19 to TRBJ1-3; TRBD1 agrees at 7 bases. CDR3 sequence reads: CASRTGFSGNTIYF. CDR3 sequence (DNA): TGTGCCAGTAGGACAGGGTTCTCTGGAAACACCATATATTTT.